This T cell receptor (beta chain) stems from a study of T cell responses to AZD1222 COVID-19 vaccine. Whole-study results and caveats: None of the repertoires were sampled until the peak T cell response had passed. Two AZD1222 administrations were followed by greater Spike-specific TCR breadth and depth.

Pooling of second doses given at about 4 or about 12 weeks was done. Notes on this clone: Its specificity is unknown.

Method: immunoSEQ multiplex PCR; TCRdb's copy keeps in-frame clones and lacks some. The repertoire holds approximately 120,000 clones, 88% seen once, with 4.5% to 7% in the top ten. CDR1 MNHEY and CDR2 SVGAGI come from the germline V gene. V lost 1 base, J lost 4 bases, and 13 bases lay in between. The CDR3 totals 15 residues. This chain links TRBV6-5 with TRBJ1-2, with D possibly being TRBD1 (5 bases). The clonotype originates from an adult who received the AZD1222 COVID-19 vaccine. Sequencing used peripheral blood, obtained 28 days after the second AZD1222 dose. The CDR3 sequence is CASSYYSGMSYGYTF. The DNA of the CDR3 is TGTGCCAGCAGTTACTACTCAGGGATGAGCTATGGCTACACCTTC.